Sequencing of this T cell receptor beta chain was carried out in a study of T cell repertoires in cytomegalovirus infection. Study context: A matching HLA type, together with CMV infection, was signaled by public TCR beta signatures. Study-level findings and limits: Based on cumulative public TCR beta family frequency, carriers of CMV plus the relevant HLA were identified. Clonotype analysis showed dominance of the ex vivo response by HLA-C-restricted CMV-specific TCR beta clonotypes.

The CDR3 is 14 amino acids. The germline CDR1 and CDR2 sequences are SGHVS and FNYEAQ. The junction had 6 bases not matched to a gene; V was cut back by 0 bases and J by 10 bases. TCRdb reprocessed the reads with MiXCR, giving one entry per CDR3 protein. The sample comprises a few hundred thousand distinct CDR3 sequences, about a sixth of which are singletons, and 12% rests with the top ten. This clonotype was detected ten times or more. Its antigen is not identified. The receptor was isolated from a human donor in good health (CMV status not recorded). Some clones in this sample may be carry-over from other donors' samples. Specimen: PBMCs. The chain joins TRBV7-6 to TRBJ2-1; 7 bases align to TRBD1. The CDR3 DNA sequence: TGTGCCAGCAGCTTAGCACAGGGGTTGAGGGAGCAGTTCTTC. Its protein product is CASSLAQGLREQFF.